This TCR beta chain was sequenced during a study of breast tumors, draining lymph nodes, adjacent tissues. Overall study findings and caveats: Compared with basal-like, luminal-like tumors shared significantly more repertoire with nontumor tissue. Tumors had less TCR diversity than lymph nodes, more than nontumor tissue.

As for this clonotype: The antigen is not known.

Breast cancer patients provided tissue from their axillary draining lymph nodes. The V and J ends lost 5 bases and 4 bases, in that order; junction bases with no gene match: 11. The CDR3 has 16 residues. Germline-derived CDR1 and CDR2 are SGHAT and FQNNGV. TCRdb called the multiplex PCR reads again in MiXCR, with one record for every CDR3 protein. The sample contains 190,000 or so distinct CDR3 sequences, around 29% of which appear only once. The source material was axillary lymph node tissue. The rearrangement uses TRBV11-2 and TRBJ1-5; TRBD1 agrees at 7 bases. The clonotype was recovered from a female donor with breast cancer. Some clones in this sample may be carry-over from other donors' samples. CDR3 bases: TGTGCCAGCAGCCCAGAGGGGGCAGGGGCGAATCAGCCCCAGCATTTT. It translates to CASSPEGAGANQPQHF.